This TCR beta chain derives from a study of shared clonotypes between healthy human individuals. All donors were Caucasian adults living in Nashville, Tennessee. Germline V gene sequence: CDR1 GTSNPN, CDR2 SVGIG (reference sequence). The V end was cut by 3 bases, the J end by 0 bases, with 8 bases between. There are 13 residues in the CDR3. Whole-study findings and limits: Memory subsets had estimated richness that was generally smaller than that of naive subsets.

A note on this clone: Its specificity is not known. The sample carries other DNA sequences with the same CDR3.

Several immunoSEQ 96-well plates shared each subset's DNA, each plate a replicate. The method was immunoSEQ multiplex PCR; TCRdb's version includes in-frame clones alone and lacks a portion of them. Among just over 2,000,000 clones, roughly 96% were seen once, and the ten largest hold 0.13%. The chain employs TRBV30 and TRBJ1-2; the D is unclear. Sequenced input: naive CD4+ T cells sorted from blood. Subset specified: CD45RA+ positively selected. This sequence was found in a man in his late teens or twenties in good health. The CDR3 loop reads CAWSPGANYGYTF. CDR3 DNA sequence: TGTGCCTGGAGCCCAGGAGCTAACTATGGCTACACCTTC.